The 16 T cell receptor beta chains below come from one sample, sequenced in a study of response to subunit inactivated influenza vaccine listed by TCRdb under 2018. Libraries were made using RT-PCR. The reads were generated on an Illumina HiSeq 2500. Using fastp trimming at Q25 and MiXCR clonotype assembly, TCRdb reanalyzed the public sequencing data and kept in-frame beta chains. CDR3 protein duplicates are merged, each entry listing the most common genes and DNA. Here the sample has about 780,000 distinct CDR3 sequences; less than 20% occur a single time. Roughly 11% of the sample is taken by the ten largest. Material: PBMCs from blood, obtained 4 to 6 days after vaccination. Receptors originate from a man in his forties or fifties who received an inactivated influenza vaccine. Donor details come from another sample of the same person, matched by shared clones.

In its sample, this clonotype was seen a few times. Sequence at one end of the junction differs from germline and may be a read error. The chain has TRBV7-7 and TRBJ2-1; TRBD2 matches at 14 bases. Germline V gene lookup returns CDR1 SSHAT and CDR2 FNYEAQ (reference sequence). The CDR3 sequence is 16 residues long. For the CDR3, the DNA is TGTGCTAGCAGCACGGGACTAGCGGGGGATTCTTATGAGCAGTTCTTC. This gives the protein CASSTGLAGDSYEQFF.

This clonotype was picked up a small number of times. The V and J genes are TRBV20-1 and TRBJ2-1; 14 positions match TRBD2. The germline V gene has CDR1 DFQATT and CDR2 SNEGSKA (reference sequence). The ends lost 4 bases at V and 8 bases at J; junction bases unmatched: 7. The length of the CDR3 is 15 residues. CDR3 protein: CSATPQGLAGDEQFF. The CDR3 nucleotides read TGCAGTGCTACTCCCCAGGGACTAGCGGGAGATGAGCAGTTCTTC.

The chain carries TRBV6-2 or TRBV6-3 and TRBJ1-2; D gene unclear. Germline CDR1 MNHEY, CDR2 SVGEGT. V lost 0 bases and J lost 5, with 7 bases in between. The length of the CDR3 is 13 residues. The CDR3 DNA reads as TGTGCCAGCAGTTACTCGAAGTTGTATGGCTACACCTTC. Encoded protein: CASSYSKLYGYTF.

This chain uses TRBV27 with TRBJ2-2; a weak D match, TRBD1 (6 bases). CDR1 and CDR2 (germline): MNHEY, SMNVEV (reference sequence). The CDR3 length is 13 residues. With 6 bases removed from V and 9 bases from J, the gap between germline ends came to 14 bases. The CDR3 nucleotides are TGTGCCAGCAGCTGGGGGACACCGAGGGAGCTGTTTTTT. It translates to CASSWGTPRELFF.

This clonotype was seen a few times. The J gene is TRBJ2-1, the V gene TRBV24-1; D is ambiguous. With 3 bases removed from V and 7 bases from J, the gap between germline ends came to 18 bases. Germline lookup yields CDR1 KGHDR and CDR2 SFDVKD. CDR3 length: 16 residues. CDR3 nucleotides: TGTGCCACCAGTGATCCAGGTCCGAAACAGTCAAATGAGCAGTTCTTC. Its protein is CATSDPGPKQSNEQFF.

This clonotype was recorded at least ten times. V and J are TRBV29-1 and TRBJ2-3, with D perhaps TRBD1 (6 bases). Germline V gene sequence: CDR1 SQVTM, CDR2 ANQGSEA. V shed 3 bases and J shed 6 bases, with 13 bases lying between them. This CDR3 has 13 residues. The CDR3 region has the DNA TGCAGCGTTGAGGGGGCCCTAGACGATACGCAGTATTTT. This codes for CSVEGALDDTQYF.

CDR3 coding DNA: TGTGCCAGCAGTTACCACCCACCAGGGATAGAGACCCAGTACTTC. The encoded protein is CASSYHPPGIETQYF. The chain combines TRBV28 with TRBJ2-5; TRBD1 is a possible D gene (5 bases). Germline assignment: CDR1 MDHEN and CDR2 SYDVKM. V was pared by 4 bases and J by 4 bases, with 16 bases between. This CDR3 contains 15 residues.

This clonotype has just a few counts. In nucleotides, the CDR3 is TGCGCCAGCAAACCGGGAGGGGAGGACACCGGGGAGCTGTTTTTT. Encoded protein: CASKPGGEDTGELFF. This rearrangement joins TRBV10-1 to TRBJ2-2, with 8 bases matching TRBD2. Germline V lookup: CDR1 WNHNN, CDR2 SYGVQD (reference sequence). The CDR3 is 15 residues long. V was clipped by 7 bases and J by 3 bases; unmatched bases: 7.

The chain employs TRBV12-3 or TRBV12-4 and TRBJ2-7; the D gene is possibly TRBD1 (6 bases). Trimming took 5 bases from V and 2 from J, leaving 22 bases between them. The CDR3 contains 17 residues. The CDR3 coding sequence is TGTGCCAGCAGTCGGTCGAGGGGGACCTGGTTTCCCTACGAGCAGTACTTC. Residues: CASSRSRGTWFPYEQYF.

The chain uses TRBV20-1 and TRBJ2-1; TRBD2 might be the D (6 bases). The V end was cut by 5 bases, the J end by 5 bases, with 13 bases between. Germline V CDR1 and CDR2: DFQATT, SNEGSKA (reference sequence). The CDR3 contains 13 residues. The CDR3: CSAGAGPHNEQFF. The CDR3 DNA reads TGCAGTGCTGGGGCGGGACCACACAATGAGCAGTTCTTC.

This clonotype has more than one count but fewer than ten. The chain has TRBV6-5 and TRBJ2-5; D is undetermined. V was pared by 0 bases and J by 7 bases, with 12 bases between. Germline loops: CDR1 MNHEY, CDR2 SVGAGI. This CDR3 has 14 amino acids. In DNA form, the CDR3 reads TGTGCCAGCAGTTACTCGGTCTCCCCAAGGACCCAGTACTTC. The encoded protein is CASSYSVSPRTQYF.

This clonotype was found a few times. The chain links TRBV5-6 to TRBJ1-4; D possibly corresponds to TRBD1 (5 bases). The germline gives CDR1 SGHDT, CDR2 YYEEEE. The V gene lost 7 bases and the J gene lost 4 bases, with 14 bases spanning the gap. The CDR3 covers 14 residues. The CDR3 DNA follows: TGTGCCAGCGAGGCGGGGCCATTTAATGAAAAACTGTTTTTT. The encoded protein is CASEAGPFNEKLFF. Combining the CDR3 with reference TRBV5-6 and TRBJ1-4 gives the whole variable domain DAGVTQSPTHLIKTRGQQVTLRCSPKSGHDTVSWYQQALGQGPQFIFQYYEEEERQRGNFPDRFSGHQFPNYSSELNVNALLLGDSALYLCASEAGPFNEKLFFGSGTQLSVL.

The count of this clonotype is one. A much bigger clone sits one base away, suggesting this may be a read error. V and J are TRBV12-3 or TRBV12-4 and TRBJ2-7; D gene uncertain. The V end was cut by 3 bases, the J end by 3 bases, with 9 bases between. The CDR3 length is 13 residues. CDR3 protein: CASSLSTFYEQYF. The CDR3 DNA follows: TGTGCCAGCAGTTTGAGCACCTTCTACGAGCAGTACTTC.

This clonotype was counted a single time. The rearrangement links TRBV3-1 to TRBJ1-1; D might be TRBD1 (5 bases). The CDR3 covers 12 residues. CDR1 LGHDT and CDR2 YNNKEL come from the germline V gene (reference sequence). Between the trimmed V and J ends, which lost 3 bases and 9 bases, there was a span of 11 bases. The CDR3 coding sequence is TGTGCCAGCAGCCAGGGGACTTTTAAAGCTTTCTTT. Its translation is CASSQGTFKAFF.

With respect to this clonotype: This may stem from a read error, because a much larger clone lies one nucleotide away. The chain couples TRBV15 to TRBJ1-2; D is unclear. Trimming pared 5 bases from V and 7 bases from J, leaving 11 bases between. CDR1 and CDR2 (germline): LNHNV, YYDKDF (reference sequence). This CDR3 has 12 amino acids. CDR3 sequence: CATSDGAGGYTF. The CDR3 DNA reads as TGTGCCACCAGCGACGGAGCGGGTGGCTACACCTTC.

V and J are TRBV7-3 and TRBJ2-1; D is possibly TRBD1 (5 bases). V was cut by 2 bases and J by 4 bases, with 12 bases left in between. The CDR3 spans 15 residues. CDR1 and CDR2 (germline): SGHTA, FQGTGA. The CDR3 nucleotides are TGTGCCAGCAGCTTAGACAATGGGGCGTACAATGAGCAGTTCTTC. Its protein product is CASSLDNGAYNEQFF.